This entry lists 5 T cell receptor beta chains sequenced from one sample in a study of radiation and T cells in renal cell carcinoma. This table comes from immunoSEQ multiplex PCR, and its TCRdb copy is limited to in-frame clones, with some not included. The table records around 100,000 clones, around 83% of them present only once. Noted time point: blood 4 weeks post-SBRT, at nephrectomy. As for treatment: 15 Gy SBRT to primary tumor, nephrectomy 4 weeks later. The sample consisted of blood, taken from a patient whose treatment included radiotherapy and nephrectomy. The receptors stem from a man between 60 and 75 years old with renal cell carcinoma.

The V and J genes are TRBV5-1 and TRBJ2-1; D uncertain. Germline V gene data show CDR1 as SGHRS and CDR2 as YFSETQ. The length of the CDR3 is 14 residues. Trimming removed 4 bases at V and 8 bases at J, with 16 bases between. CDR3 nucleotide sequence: TGCGCCAGCAGCGGGTCACCCCTTCGCCATGAGCAGTTCTTC. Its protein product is CASSGSPLRHEQFF.

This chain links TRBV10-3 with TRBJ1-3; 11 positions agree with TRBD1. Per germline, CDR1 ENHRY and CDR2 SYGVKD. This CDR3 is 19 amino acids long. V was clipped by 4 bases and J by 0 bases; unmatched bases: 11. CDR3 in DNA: TGTGCCATCAGTGGGGTGGACAGGGGGCTTGGGAACTCTGGAAACACCATATATTTT. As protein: CAISGVDRGLGNSGNTIYF.

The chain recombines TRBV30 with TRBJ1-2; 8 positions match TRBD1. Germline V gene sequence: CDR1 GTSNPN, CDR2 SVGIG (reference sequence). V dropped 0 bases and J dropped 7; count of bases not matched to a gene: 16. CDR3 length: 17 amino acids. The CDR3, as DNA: TGTGCCTGGAGTGTACATGTAGGGGGCGGACAGGGTGGTGGCTACACCTTC. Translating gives CAWSVHVGGGQGGGYTF.

Here the CDR3 reads CASSPRTGGETQYF. CDR3 coding DNA: TGTGCCAGCAGCCCCCGGACAGGGGGGGAGACCCAGTACTTC. V usage is TRBV7-2 and J usage is TRBJ2-5, with 10 positions matching TRBD1. The CDR3 contains 14 residues. V shed 5 bases and J 5 bases; nucleotides not matched to a gene: 5. From germline, CDR1 is SGHTA and CDR2 FQGNSA.

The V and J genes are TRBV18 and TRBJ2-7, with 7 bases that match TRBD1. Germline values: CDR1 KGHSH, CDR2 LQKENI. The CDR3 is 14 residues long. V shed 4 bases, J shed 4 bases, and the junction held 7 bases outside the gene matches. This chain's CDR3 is CASSRGQLDYEQYF. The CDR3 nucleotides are TGTGCCAGCTCACGGGGACAGCTTGATTACGAGCAGTACTTC.